This record looks at one T cell receptor (beta chain) sequence and its context. The target antigen is unknown. The table came from immunoSEQ multiplex PCR; TCRdb's copy has only in-frame clones and leaves some out. This table has some 2 million clones, roughly 94% appearing once. The sample is drawn from a study of shared clonotypes between healthy human individuals. Study-level points and caveats: Estimated richness values were generally larger in naive subsets than in memory subsets.

Naive CD8 populations comprised CD45RO-negative cells positively selected for CCR7, excluding terminally differentiated effector memory CD45RA+ cells. This receptor was obtained from a man younger than 35 in good health. Material: naive CD8+ T cells sorted from blood.

The CDR3 nucleotides are TGTGCCAGCAGCTCCCGGGACGAGATCACCGGGGAGCTGTTTTTT. Translated, it gives CASSSRDEITGELFF. The rearrangement joins TRBV13 to TRBJ2-2; D possibly uses TRBD1 or TRBD2 (5 bases each). Germline loops: CDR1 PRHDT, CDR2 FYEKMQ (reference sequence). This CDR3 spans 15 amino acids. Deletions cut 4 bases from V and 4 bases from J, with 13 bases between.